The rows below give T cell receptor beta chains drawn from one sample of a study of early T cells in non-severe SARS-CoV-2 infection. TCRdb re-called the 5' RACE reads through MiXCR, storing one row per CDR3 protein. The top ten hold around 10% of the sample, which has around 33,000 distinct CDR3 sequences, about 4.6% seen once. The material sequenced was whole blood. The receptors were sampled from an adult who was a healthcare worker with PCR-confirmed SARS-CoV-2 infection or an uninfected control (not recorded which). The CDR3 runs from the conserved cysteine through the conserved F or W. A D gene is named only where the DNA matches it firmly. Expanded clones get a size class; other rows say once, few or many, or leave the size out.

d_call: .; clone_size: few; v_call: TRBV7-2; j_call: TRBJ2-5; cdr3_nt: TGTGCCAGCAGCTTAGCAGGGCAGAGAATCAGAGAGACCCAGTACTTC; cdr3_aa: CASSLAGQRIRETQYF
d_call: TRBD1; clone_size: many; v_call: TRBV12-3/TRBV12-4; j_call: TRBJ2-7; cdr3_nt: TGTGCCAGCAGTTACGACAGGGCTGGCTCCTACGAGCAGTACTTC; cdr3_aa: CASSYDRAGSYEQYF
d_call: .; clone_size: many; v_call: TRBV5-1; j_call: TRBJ1-4; cdr3_nt: TGCGCCAGCAGCTTGAGAGAAAACGGCGAAAAACTGTTTTTT; cdr3_aa: CASSLRENGEKLFF
d_call: .; clone_size: many; v_call: TRBV4-1; j_call: TRBJ1-3; cdr3_nt: TGCGCCAGCAGCCAAGATTCAGGGTACGGAAACACCATATATTTT; cdr3_aa: CASSQDSGYGNTIYF
d_call: .; clone_size: many; v_call: TRBV28; j_call: TRBJ1-5; cdr3_nt: TGTGCCAGCAGTTTGACGTTTGGTCAGCCCCAGCATTTT; cdr3_aa: CASSLTFGQPQHF
d_call: .; clone_size: .; v_call: TRBV11-2; j_call: TRBJ2-7; cdr3_nt: TGTGCCACCACCCCCTCTAAGGAGCAGTACTTC; cdr3_aa: CATTPSKEQYF
d_call: TRBD1; clone_size: many; v_call: TRBV7-7; j_call: TRBJ1-1; cdr3_nt: TGTGCTAGCAGCCAGGACAGGAGCGGCGGTGAAGCTTTCTTT; cdr3_aa: CASSQDRSGGEAFF
d_call: .; clone_size: .; v_call: TRBV28; j_call: TRBJ2-2; cdr3_nt: TGTGCCAGCAGTCCCCTCCGCGGTTTTAGCGGGGAGCTGTTTTTT; cdr3_aa: CASSPLRGFSGELFF
d_call: .; clone_size: .; v_call: TRBV11-2; j_call: TRBJ2-1; cdr3_nt: TGTGCCAGCAGCTTAGCTCGTCCGTACAATAACAATGAGCAGTTCTTC; cdr3_aa: CASSLARPYNNNEQFF
d_call: TRBD1; clone_size: medium-sized; v_call: TRBV29-1; j_call: TRBJ2-5; cdr3_nt: TGCAGCGTTGATGGGACAGGGGAATTCGAGACCCAGTACTTC; cdr3_aa: CSVDGTGEFETQYF
d_call: .; clone_size: few; v_call: TRBV10-3; j_call: TRBJ2-5; cdr3_nt: TGTGCCATCAGTGAGTCGATAGGGGGAGAGACCCAGTACTTC; cdr3_aa: CAISESIGGETQYF
d_call: .; clone_size: many; v_call: TRBV19; j_call: TRBJ2-5; cdr3_nt: TGTGCCAGTAGTATAGTAGGACGGTACCAAGAGACCCAGTACTTC; cdr3_aa: CASSIVGRYQETQYF
d_call: TRBD1; clone_size: many; v_call: TRBV24-1; j_call: TRBJ2-4; cdr3_nt: TGTGCCACCAGTGACCCTATGGACAGGGGCAAAAACATTCAGTACTTC; cdr3_aa: CATSDPMDRGKNIQYF
d_call: TRBD1; clone_size: many; v_call: TRBV12-3/TRBV12-4; j_call: TRBJ2-3; cdr3_nt: TGTGCCAGCACCAATTGGGGACAGGGTGTTGATACGCAGTATTTT; cdr3_aa: CASTNWGQGVDTQYF
d_call: .; clone_size: many; v_call: TRBV5-1; j_call: TRBJ1-1; cdr3_nt: TGCGCCAGCAGCTTTGGCTCAGGGAGTAAAAACACTGAAGCTTTCTTT; cdr3_aa: CASSFGSGSKNTEAFF
d_call: .; clone_size: few; v_call: TRBV10-3; j_call: TRBJ1-3; cdr3_nt: TGTGCCATCAGTGCAGACCTTGGAAACACCATATATTTT; cdr3_aa: CAISADLGNTIYF
d_call: TRBD2; clone_size: many; v_call: TRBV7-6; j_call: TRBJ2-5; cdr3_nt: TGTGCCAGCAGCTGGCCAGCGGGGAAACAAGAGACCCAGTACTTC; cdr3_aa: CASSWPAGKQETQYF
d_call: .; clone_size: few; v_call: TRBV7-2; j_call: TRBJ2-3; cdr3_nt: TGTGCCAGCAGCTTAGATCCAGTAAGCACAGATACGCAGTATTTT; cdr3_aa: CASSLDPVSTDTQYF
d_call: .; clone_size: many; v_call: TRBV24-1; j_call: TRBJ1-5; cdr3_nt: TGTGCCACCAGTGATTCGGGGGCGAGGGGTCAGCCCCAGCATTTT; cdr3_aa: CATSDSGARGQPQHF
d_call: .; clone_size: many; v_call: TRBV10-1; j_call: TRBJ1-3; cdr3_nt: TGCGCCAGCAGTGATTTTGGACAGACCGCCACCTCTGGAAACACCATATATTTT; cdr3_aa: CASSDFGQTATSGNTIYF
d_call: TRBD1; clone_size: many; v_call: TRBV5-6; j_call: TRBJ1-1; cdr3_nt: TGTGCCAGCAGCAGAGGGACAGCGTCCATGAACACTGAAGCTTTCTTT; cdr3_aa: CASSRGTASMNTEAFF
d_call: .; clone_size: many; v_call: TRBV27; j_call: TRBJ2-2; cdr3_nt: TGTGCCAGCAGTCCCCTTTTCACCGGGGAGCTGTTTTTT; cdr3_aa: CASSPLFTGELFF
d_call: TRBD2; clone_size: many; v_call: TRBV7-6; j_call: TRBJ2-5; cdr3_nt: TGTGCCAGCAGCGAAGGAGTAGCGGGGAACCAAGAGACCCAGTACTTC; cdr3_aa: CASSEGVAGNQETQYF
d_call: .; clone_size: .; v_call: TRBV6-4; j_call: TRBJ2-3; cdr3_nt: TGTGCCAGCTCCTCGGAGGCGGGTACGCAGTATTTT; cdr3_aa: CASSSEAGTQYF
d_call: TRBD2; clone_size: many; v_call: TRBV28; j_call: TRBJ2-2; cdr3_nt: TGTGCCAGCAGTTTAGCTGGTAGCGGGAGAGTTAACACCGGGGAGCTGTTTTTT; cdr3_aa: CASSLAGSGRVNTGELFF
d_call: .; clone_size: many; v_call: TRBV7-6; j_call: TRBJ1-3; cdr3_nt: TGTGCCAGCAGCATTGGAGTGGGAGCCTCTGGAAACACCATATATTTT; cdr3_aa: CASSIGVGASGNTIYF
d_call: .; clone_size: many; v_call: TRBV7-3; j_call: TRBJ2-3; cdr3_nt: TGTGCCAGCAGCTTAACAGGAGGGGTCACAGATACGCAGTATTTT; cdr3_aa: CASSLTGGVTDTQYF
d_call: TRBD1; clone_size: many; v_call: TRBV7-9; j_call: TRBJ2-1; cdr3_nt: TGTGCCAGCAGCTTAGAAGCCACAGGGGGGTACAATGAGCAGTTCTTC; cdr3_aa: CASSLEATGGYNEQFF
d_call: TRBD1; clone_size: few; v_call: TRBV20-1; j_call: TRBJ2-7; cdr3_nt: TGCAGTGCTCCCGACAGGGGTGACGAGCAGTACTTC; cdr3_aa: CSAPDRGDEQYF
d_call: TRBD1; clone_size: .; v_call: TRBV19; j_call: TRBJ2-3; cdr3_nt: TGTGCCAGTAGCCTGGGACAGTTAACAGATACGCAGTATTTT; cdr3_aa: CASSLGQLTDTQYF
d_call: TRBD2; clone_size: few; v_call: TRBV29-1; j_call: TRBJ2-3; cdr3_nt: TGCAGCTCACTAGCGGGAGTATTGACAGATACGCAGTATTTT; cdr3_aa: CSSLAGVLTDTQYF
d_call: TRBD1; clone_size: medium-sized; v_call: TRBV20-1; j_call: TRBJ2-7; cdr3_nt: TGCAGTGCTAGAGAGAATCCCCGGACAGGGAAAAAATACGAGCAGTACTTC; cdr3_aa: CSARENPRTGKKYEQYF
d_call: .; clone_size: few; v_call: TRBV29-1; j_call: TRBJ2-1; cdr3_nt: TGCAGCGTTGGGGGCTATGAGCAGTTCTTC; cdr3_aa: CSVGGYEQFF
d_call: .; clone_size: medium-sized; v_call: TRBV14; j_call: TRBJ2-6; cdr3_nt: TGTGCCAGCAGCCAGTACAACAAGACTGGGGCCAACGTCCTGACTTTC; cdr3_aa: CASSQYNKTGANVLTF
d_call: .; clone_size: many; v_call: TRBV4-1; j_call: TRBJ2-3; cdr3_nt: TGCGCCAGCAGCCAAGAATTAGCACGCAGCACAGATACGCAGTATTTT; cdr3_aa: CASSQELARSTDTQYF
d_call: .; clone_size: many; v_call: TRBV11-2; j_call: TRBJ2-1; cdr3_nt: TGTGCCAGCAGCTCCACCGTGGCTGGCGGGACCGAGCAGTTCTTC; cdr3_aa: CASSSTVAGGTEQFF
d_call: .; clone_size: .; v_call: TRBV5-1; j_call: TRBJ2-1; cdr3_nt: TGCGCCAGCAGCCTAGGACAGAACAATGAGCAGATCTTC; cdr3_aa: CASSLGQNNEQIF
d_call: TRBD1; clone_size: many; v_call: TRBV20-1; j_call: TRBJ2-7; cdr3_nt: TGCAGTGCGCCCGAGACAGGGGAGAGGTACGAGCAGTACTTC; cdr3_aa: CSAPETGERYEQYF
d_call: .; clone_size: few; v_call: TRBV12-3/TRBV12-4; j_call: TRBJ1-4; cdr3_nt: TGTGCCAGCAGTGAACAGGGAACCGAAAAACTGTTTTTT; cdr3_aa: CASSEQGTEKLFF
d_call: .; clone_size: many; v_call: TRBV4-1; j_call: TRBJ1-1; cdr3_nt: TGCGCCAGCAGCCAGTTAGACCTTATCTCCATGAACACTGAAGCTTTCTTT; cdr3_aa: CASSQLDLISMNTEAFF
d_call: .; clone_size: few; v_call: TRBV11-2; j_call: TRBJ1-1; cdr3_nt: TGTGCCAGCAGCTTAGTATCAGACACTGAAGCTTTCTTT; cdr3_aa: CASSLVSDTEAFF
d_call: TRBD1; clone_size: many; v_call: TRBV5-6; j_call: TRBJ1-2; cdr3_nt: TGTGCCAGCAGCTTTGACAGGGTTGGCTATGGCTACACCTTC; cdr3_aa: CASSFDRVGYGYTF